This T cell receptor (beta chain) was sequenced in a study of blood T cell repertoires in COVID-19. The assay was immunoSEQ multiplex PCR, and TCRdb's table has in-frame clones only and misses some. The sample has roughly 210,000 clones; around nine tenths are singletons. The CDR3 contains 18 residues. Per germline, CDR1 SEHNR and CDR2 FQNEAQ (reference sequence). Trimming cost V 5 bases and J 2 bases, with 21 bases left between them. The sample comprised PBMCs or T cells enriched from blood (not recorded which). The TCR sequence derives from a man aged 25 to 45 in a cohort exposed to, infected with or recovered from COVID-19 (not recorded which). This chain connects TRBV7-9 to TRBJ2-2; D perhaps matches TRBD2 (7 bases). The chain's CDR3 is CASSGGTTGGRNTGELFF. As DNA, the CDR3 is TGTGCCAGCAGCGGAGGGACAACGGGAGGCCGAAACACCGGGGAGCTGTTTTTT.